Listed below are T cell receptor beta chains from one sample, sequenced in a study of blood T cell repertoires in COVID-19. Data came from immunoSEQ multiplex PCR; TCRdb stores just in-frame clones and leaves some out. The repertoire includes under 170,000 clones, around 90% of them detected once, and about 4.2% sits in the top ten. Sequences were obtained from peripheral blood. These receptors came from a woman in her sixties with active or convalescent COVID-19. Each CDR3 is given with its conserved first and last residue. D genes are given only for firm matches. Clone size is stated in some rows and not others, as once, few, many or a class when expanded.

TRBV9	many	TRBJ1-1	.	TGTGCCAGCAGCGTATTGGGTCTCCGGGTTAACACTGAAGCTTTCTTT	CASSVLGLRVNTEAFF
TRBV19	.	TRBJ1-2	TRBD1	TGTGCCAGTAGTATAATTGAGGGGGCAAGTGGCTACACCTTC	CASSIIEGASGYTF
TRBV5-6	.	TRBJ2-3	TRBD2	TGTGCCAGCAGCTTAGGGACTAGCGGGGCCGAGTATTTT	CASSLGTSGAEYF
TRBV5-8	once	TRBJ1-2	.	TGTGCCAGCAGCGACAGCTATGGCTACACCTTC	CASSDSYGYTF
TRBV7-2	.	TRBJ1-2	TRBD1	TGTGCCAGCAGCTTAGTCCAGGGGGGCTATGGCTACACCTTC	CASSLVQGGYGYTF
TRBV11-2	.	TRBJ1-3	.	TGTGCCAGCAGCTTCACTGGAAACACCATATATTTT	CASSFTGNTIYF
TRBV4-3	.	TRBJ2-7	.	TGCGCCAGCAGCCAAGTCAGGGGAGGGTCCTACGAGCAGTACTTC	CASSQVRGGSYEQYF
TRBV6-5	.	TRBJ1-6	.	TGTGCCAGCAGTTATTCGGAGTATAATTCACCCCTCCACTTT	CASSYSEYNSPLHF
TRBV4-1	.	TRBJ1-4	TRBD1	TGCGCCAGCAGCCAAGATTGGGGACAGGGGGCAACTAATGAAAAACTGTTTTTT	CASSQDWGQGATNEKLFF
TRBV27	.	TRBJ1-6	.	TGTGCCAGCAGTTTAATCCGAGGCGATCGCTATAATTCACCCCTCCACTTT	CASSLIRGDRYNSPLHF